The 11 T cell receptor beta chains presented below share a single source sample, sequenced in a study of blood T cell repertoires in COVID-19. The method was immunoSEQ multiplex PCR; TCRdb's version includes in-frame clones alone and lacks a portion of them. The sample consists of 65,000 to 75,000 clones, 80% to 90% of them appearing once. Sequences were obtained from peripheral blood. Every receptor here comes from an elderly woman with active or convalescent COVID-19.

The J gene is TRBJ2-1, the V gene TRBV6-1, with 13 bases matching TRBD2. This CDR3 contains 16 residues. V dropped 4 bases and J dropped 7; count of bases not matched to a gene: 7. Germline-derived CDR1 and CDR2 are MNHNS and SASEGT. The CDR3 nucleotides read TGTGCCAGCAGTGTTACTAGCGGGGGGGCTATTAATGAGCAGTTCTTC. Protein product: CASSVTSGGAINEQFF.

The chain recombines TRBV7-2 with TRBJ2-2; 7 positions match TRBD1. CDR3 length: 16 amino acids. Germline CDR1 and CDR2: SGHTA and FQGNSA. Trimming at V came to 0 bases and at J to 1 base, leaving 2 bases not matched to a gene. For the CDR3, the DNA is TGTGCCAGCAGCTTAGCAGGGGGCCAGAACACCGGGGAGCTGTTTTTT. Its protein is CASSLAGGQNTGELFF.

The chain couples TRBV29-1 to TRBJ2-3, with D possibly being TRBD2 (6 bases). The germline V gene has CDR1 SQVTM and CDR2 ANQGSEA. There are 13 residues in the CDR3. V shed 4 bases and J shed 1 base, with 9 bases lying between them. The CDR3 spells CSVVTGGTDTQYF. In nucleotides, the CDR3 is TGCAGCGTTGTGACGGGGGGCACAGATACGCAGTATTTT.

This rearrangement joins TRBV27 to TRBJ2-7; weak D call: TRBD2 (5 bases). This CDR3 comprises 14 residues. Trimming cost V 4 bases and J 5 bases, with 15 bases left between them. CDR1 is MNHEY and CDR2 is SMNVEV in the germline V gene (reference sequence). The CDR3 loop reads CASSSWGASDEQYF. The CDR3 DNA reads TGTGCCAGCAGTTCGTGGGGAGCATCCGACGAGCAGTACTTC.

As for this clone: No DNA is shown, since the ends of the CDR3 on it are uncertain; the CDR3 is the one TCRdb lists. The genes are TRBV3-1 (or the pseudogene TRBV3-2) and TRBJ2-2; the DNA was not compared with TRBD1, the D call given in the table. The CDR3 is 18 residues long, counting both termini. Germline assignment: CDR1 LGHDT and CDR2 YNNKEL (reference sequence). CDR3 in amino acids: CASSQETVVQGAPGSCFF.

The gene calls are TRBV13 and TRBJ2-3; D may be TRBD1 (6 bases). Looked up from germline, CDR1 is PRHDT and CDR2 is FYEKMQ (reference sequence). The CDR3 contains 14 residues. V shed 0 bases and J shed 4 bases, with 8 bases lying between them. The CDR3 loop is CASSLGGASDTQYF. In DNA form, the CDR3 reads TGTGCCAGCAGCTTAGGGGGGGCCTCAGATACGCAGTATTTT.

The rearrangement links TRBV6-6 to TRBJ2-2; 7 nucleotides match TRBD2. The germline V gene encodes CDR1 MNHNY and CDR2 SVGAGI (reference sequence). This CDR3 has 15 residues. With 7 bases clipped from V and 7 bases from J, the junction kept 12 bases outside the gene matches. The CDR3 DNA reads TGTGCCAGCATAGTCGACGTGCGGGGGAACGGGGAGCTGTTTTTT. Residues: CASIVDVRGNGELFF.

The CDR3, as DNA: TGTGCCAGCAGTGTCACTCCGGGACAGAGGTCTTCTGAAGCTTTCTTT. Translation: CASSVTPGQRSSEAFF. The chain employs TRBV9 and TRBJ1-1, with 7 bases identical to TRBD1. Germline loops: CDR1 SGDLS, CDR2 YYNGEE. Trimming took 5 bases from V and 6 from J; bases not matched to a gene: 16. This CDR3 region has 16 residues.

The chain combines TRBV5-1 with TRBJ2-1; maybe TRBD1 (5 bases). The CDR3 loop spans 15 amino acids. V shed 2 bases and J shed 3 bases, with 12 bases lying between them. The germline gives CDR1 SGHRS, CDR2 YFSETQ. CDR3 sequence: CASSLPGNFYNEQFF. The DNA for the CDR3 is TGCGCCAGCAGCTTACCAGGGAATTTCTACAATGAGCAGTTCTTC.

The chain joins TRBV2 to TRBJ1-5, with a tentative D call TRBD1 (6 bases). Germline V gene sequence: CDR1 SNHLY, CDR2 FYNNEI. The ends were cut back, 5 bases at V and 1 base at J, with 18 bases in the middle. CDR3 length equals 17 residues. The CDR3 DNA is TGTGCCAGCAGTCTAGACAGGAGTAGGGGGAGCAATCAGCCCCAGCATTTT. Amino acids: CASSLDRSRGSNQPQHF.

The chain has TRBV9 and TRBJ2-1; D gene uncertain. The CDR3 covers 14 residues. CDR1 is SGDLS, CDR2 YYNGEE, per germline. Trimming pared 0 bases from V and 8 bases from J, leaving 12 bases between. The CDR3 DNA sequence: TGTGCCAGCAGCGTAGGTCCTCTCGTCGATGAGCAGTTCTTC. Protein sequence: CASSVGPLVDEQFF.